This TCR beta chain was identified during a study of CD8+CD57+ T cells in acquired aplastic anemia (dated by TCRdb to 2016 to 2018). Notes on the research overall: A mean of approximately 3 ug of DNA, ranging from roughly 0.19 to 27.4 ug, was extracted from sorted CD4+ and CD8+ cells. CD8+CD57+ expansion was defined as frequency above the mean frequency observed in healthy subjects.

Genomic DNA served as template for TCR beta VDJ combination and CDR3 sequence profiling. An Illumina HiSeq 2000 was used for TCR repertoire sequencing. The authors processed their data as follows. Repertoires were assessed using TRBV/TRBJ rearrangement plots, CDR3 size and DJ length profiles, and Simpson's diversity index. Whichever DNA sequence was most abundant in the deep sequencing data was defined as the immunodominant clone. CDR3 amino acid sequences were checked for sharing between subjects and were compared against published repertoires and the VDJdb database. TCRdb applied fastp at Q25 and MiXCR to the public reads, then kept only in-frame beta chains. Rows merge per CDR3 protein into single entries with the most common DNA and genes. The V and J calls and clone size come from TCRdb's table, not from the authors' own analysis. The sample table holds roughly 150,000 distinct CDR3 sequences, of which approximately 51% were seen once. Of the sample, under 3.5% falls within the top ten clones.

Expansion of CD8+CD57+ cells had been shown by flow cytometry in the patients chosen for sequencing. Every patient had a diagnosis of severe acquired aplastic anemia based on International Study of Aplastic Anemia and Agranulocytosis and Camitta criteria. No therapy had been received by the patients at the time of blood sampling. In the study, sorted CD4+ and CD8+ blood T cells from patients with severe aplastic anemia and from healthy subjects underwent deep sequencing of TCR repertoires. In the USA, patient enrollment took place under clinicaltrials.gov protocols 00001620, 01623167, 00001397, 00071045, 00081523 and 00961064. Ficoll-Paque density gradient centrifugation was used to isolate peripheral blood mononuclear cells. CD4+ and CD8+ T cells were sorted by FACS or magnetic beads before DNA extraction. As encoded in the germline V gene (reference sequence), CDR1 is LNHDA while CDR2 is SQIVND. Here V drops 9 bases and J drops 6 bases, and the junction holds 14 bases not matched to any gene. The CDR3 starts with the cysteine, ends with the phenylalanine, and has 15 residues. The entry retains the CDR3 DNA only, 45 bases that are in frame from base 1.

This clonotype was counted a few times. Its target antigen remains unknown. No much larger clonotype is one base removed from it; base qualities were not supplied. Results and caveats for the whole study, not just this receptor: Around 27 CD8+ CDR3 sequences were shared between patients and controls but appeared highly expressed in patients and within their immunodominant clones. CD8+ Simpson's diversity did not differ significantly between patients and healthy controls (P=0.060).

The source material was sorted CD4+, CD8+, or CD8+CD57+ T cells (not recorded which) from PBMCs. In this chain, TRBV19 is recombined with TRBJ1-5; the junction holds 7 bases that match TRBD1. This TCR was recovered from a human donor with aplastic anemia. The bases are TGTGCCAGCAGTTTACCAGGGGGGCATGGTCAGCCCCAGCATTTT. Its protein is CASSLPGGHGQPQHF.